The 6 T cell receptor beta chains in this list originate from one sample, sequenced in a study of T cell responses to AZD1222 COVID-19 vaccine. Assay used: immunoSEQ multiplex PCR; TCRdb lists only in-frame clones, some missing. The repertoire holds approximately 83,000 clones, 75% to 95% seen once, with less than 5.5% in the top ten. The material was peripheral blood, obtained on day 0 of MenACWY control vaccination. These receptors came from an adult in good health.

J is TRBJ1-5 and V is TRBV28; no firm D call. Per the germline V gene, CDR1 is MDHEN and CDR2 is SYDVKM. The V end lost 4 bases, the J end lost 3 bases, and 16 bases lay between the germline ends. CDR3 length: 16 residues. As DNA, the CDR3 is TGTGCCAGCAGTTCGTCGGGAGTACCTTTCAATCAGCCCCAGCATTTT. Its protein is CASSSSGVPFNQPQHF.

J is TRBJ2-5 and V is TRBV30, with 7 bases fitting TRBD2. Per the germline V gene, CDR1 is GTSNPN and CDR2 is SVGIG (reference sequence). The V segment lost 2 bases and the J segment 2 bases; nucleotides outside the gene matches: 5. This CDR3 contains 14 residues. This chain's CDR3 is CAWSRGGRQETQYF. The CDR3 DNA is TGTGCCTGGAGTAGGGGAGGGAGACAAGAGACCCAGTACTTC.

The genes are TRBV3-1 (or the pseudogene TRBV3-2) and TRBJ2-2; D gene uncertain. Germline V gene data show CDR1 as LGHDT and CDR2 as YNNKEL (reference sequence). Between the trimmed V and J ends, which lost 6 bases and 6 bases, there was a span of 11 bases. This CDR3 comprises 13 residues. The CDR3 spells CASSPTRSGELFF. The DNA of the CDR3 is TGTGCCAGCAGTCCAACTCGGTCCGGGGAGCTGTTTTTT.

The rearrangement uses TRBV24-1 and TRBJ2-1, with 7 positions matching TRBD2. Germline V gene sequence: CDR1 KGHDR, CDR2 SFDVKD. CDR3 length equals 16 residues. The V and J ends lost 4 bases and 1 base, in that order; junction bases with no gene match: 6. CDR3 protein: CATSDSSGISYNEQFF. In nucleotides, the CDR3 is TGTGCCACCAGTGACTCGAGCGGGATATCCTACAATGAGCAGTTCTTC.

This chain links TRBV28 with TRBJ2-7; 12 bases agree with TRBD1. Germline CDR1 is MDHEN and CDR2 is SYDVKM. This CDR3 is built from 14 residues. V shed 10 bases and J 6 bases; nucleotides not matched to a gene: 10. The CDR3 DNA sequence: TGTGCCACCATGGGACAGGGGGCGGGTCGCGAGCAGTACTTC. The encoded protein is CATMGQGAGREQYF.

The chain uses TRBV9 and TRBJ1-3, with D tentatively TRBD1 (6 bases). Germline CDR1 and CDR2: SGDLS and YYNGEE. The V end was cut by 0 bases, the J end by 0 bases, with 10 bases between. The CDR3 spans 16 residues. The CDR3 protein is CASSVAGQLSGNTIYF. In DNA form, the CDR3 reads TGTGCCAGCAGCGTAGCAGGACAGCTCTCTGGAAACACCATATATTTT.